The 25 T cell receptor beta chains below come from one sample, sequenced in a study of monozygotic twins with inflammatory bowel disease. One entry per CDR3 protein, without DNA, is what TCRdb gives after re-calling the 5' RACE reads. This sample contains approximately 390,000 distinct CDR3 sequences. Source material: blood. Receptor source: a human donor with ulcerative colitis or Crohn's disease, or a healthy co-twin of an affected twin (not recorded which).

This rearrangement joins TRBV7-9 to TRBJ1-1. The CDR3 sequence is 13 residues long. Germline CDR1 reads SEHNR; CDR2 reads FQNEAQ (reference sequence). CDR3 amino acids: CASSRRQNTEAFF.

The rearrangement joins TRBV10-3 to TRBJ2-1; the D call from TCRdb, TRBD1, cannot be confirmed without DNA. This CDR3 region has 17 residues. CDR1 is ENHRY and CDR2 is SYGVKD in the germline V gene. This CDR3 reads CAISDPKDSWTRNEQFF.

This rearrangement joins TRBV29-1 to TRBJ2-7. The CDR3 contains 12 residues. CDR1 SQVTM and CDR2 ANQGSEA come from the germline V gene. The CDR3: CSVEGLIGEQYF.

The V call is TRBV20-1, the J call TRBJ2-7; TCRdb picks TRBD2, but there is no DNA to check that call. Looked up from germline, CDR1 is DFQATT and CDR2 is SNEGSKA (reference sequence). The CDR3 is 12 residues long. The CDR3 sequence: CSATAGVYEQYF.

The chain recombines TRBV7-2 with TRBJ1-5. The CDR3 length is 14 residues. The germline gives CDR1 SGHTA, CDR2 FQGNSA. The CDR3 spells CASSTNWGNQPQHF.

V is TRBV7-9 and J is TRBJ1-3; checking the TCRdb D call of TRBD1 is not possible without DNA. The CDR3 spans 15 residues. Per germline, CDR1 SEHNR and CDR2 FQNEAQ (reference sequence). CDR3 loop: CASSPRQGDGNTIYF.

The chain couples TRBV30 to TRBJ1-6; without DNA, the TCRdb call of TRBD1 cannot be checked. The CDR3 spans 16 residues. CDR1 GTSNPN and CDR2 SVGIG come from the germline V gene (reference sequence). The CDR3 loop reads CAWSPKEGVMRSPLHF.

The CDR3 here is CAISDSGTSTDTQYF. This sequence joins TRBV10-3 and TRBJ2-3; with no DNA, the TCRdb D assignment of TRBD2 cannot be verified. Per germline, CDR1 ENHRY and CDR2 SYGVKD. The CDR3 has 15 residues.

The chain joins TRBV20-1 to TRBJ1-1. The CDR3 contains 12 residues. Germline CDR1 DFQATT, CDR2 SNEGSKA (reference sequence). CDR3 in amino acids: CSAWEPNTEAFF.

This chain links TRBV20-1 with TRBJ2-7. Per germline, CDR1 DFQATT and CDR2 SNEGSKA (reference sequence). The CDR3 is 11 residues long. The CDR3 region is CSARGKEEQYF.

The chain employs TRBV5-1 and TRBJ2-1; TCRdb's D gene call, TRBD1, goes unchecked for lack of DNA. The CDR3 totals 18 residues. Germline lookup yields CDR1 SGHRS and CDR2 YFSETQ. CDR3 residues: CASSLVGGLRSSYNEQFF.

This chain uses TRBV11-2 with TRBJ1-5. The CDR3 has 15 amino acids. The germline CDR1 and CDR2 sequences are SGHAT and FQNNGV. The CDR3 region is CASSLGPWGGQPQHF.

This chain uses TRBV4-1 with TRBJ2-1; the D call of TRBD1 rests on TCRdb alone, since no DNA is present to check it. Per germline, CDR1 MGHRA and CDR2 YSYEKL. This CDR3 has 11 amino acids. CDR3 sequence: CASSQLGVRFF.

The chain joins TRBV7-9 to TRBJ2-1; checking the TCRdb D call of TRBD1 is not possible without DNA. Germline V gene data show CDR1 as SEHNR and CDR2 as FQNEAQ (reference sequence). This CDR3 region has 14 residues. CDR3 sequence: CASPRDSSYNEQFF.

CDR3 residues: CASSIPGHTEAFF. The chain uses TRBV5-1 and TRBJ1-1. Germline CDR1 SGHRS, CDR2 YFSETQ. This CDR3 contains 13 residues.

The chain has TRBV12-5 and TRBJ1-1; as DNA is missing, the TRBD1 call by TCRdb cannot be tested. The length of the CDR3 is 20 residues. Germline V gene lookup returns CDR1 LGHNT and CDR2 FRNRAP. The CDR3 loop reads CASGLTEAFFGQGTRLEAFF.

The V gene is TRBV11-2, the J gene TRBJ2-2; TCRdb selects TRBD2, and the lack of DNA leaves this call unchecked. The CDR3 is 18 amino acids. Per germline, CDR1 SGHAT and CDR2 FQNNGV. The CDR3 sequence: CASSLGTSGGSGTGELFF.

The genes are TRBV27 and TRBJ2-5; TCRdb calls TRBD2, which cannot be checked without DNA. The CDR3 covers 14 residues. CDR1 and CDR2 (germline): MNHEY, SMNVEV (reference sequence). The CDR3 protein is CASSLSRAGETQYF.

This chain links TRBV27 with TRBJ2-7. The CDR3 is 13 amino acids. Germline lookup yields CDR1 MNHEY and CDR2 SMNVEV (reference sequence). CDR3 region: CASSFGQRYEQYF.

The J gene is TRBJ2-7, the V gene TRBV28; TCRdb's D gene call, TRBD2, goes unchecked for lack of DNA. The CDR3 runs to 12 residues. Germline-derived CDR1 and CDR2 are MDHEN and SYDVKM. CDR3: CASSEGLYEQYF. The full variable domain, in which reference TRBV28 and TRBJ2-7 provide the parts outside the CDR3, is DVKVTQSSRYLVKRTGEKVFLECVQDMDHENMFWYRQDPGLGLRLIYFSYDVKMKEKGDIPEGYSVSREKKERFSLILESASTNQTSMYLCASSEGLYEQYFGPGTRLTVT.

The chain carries TRBV27 and TRBJ2-7; no DNA is available, so the TRBD2 call from TCRdb remains unchecked. In germline, CDR1 is MNHEY, CDR2 SMNVEV (reference sequence). The CDR3 spans 17 residues. The CDR3 here is CASSLRLAGDLWGEQYF.

The chain couples TRBV6-5 to TRBJ2-5; TCRdb names TRBD1, which stays unverified in the absence of DNA. CDR3 length: 13 residues. Per germline, CDR1 MNHEY and CDR2 SVGAGI. CDR3 amino acids: CASKGPPQETQYF.

The chain uses TRBV5-1 and TRBJ2-2; TCRdb's assignment of TRBD1 cannot be checked, as there is no DNA. Germline values: CDR1 SGHRS, CDR2 YFSETQ. The CDR3 spans 15 residues. The CDR3 protein is CASTTTGQVTGELFF.

The chain recombines TRBV19 with TRBJ1-5; TCRdb outputs TRBD1, but without DNA this stays unchecked. This CDR3 spans 17 amino acids. Per germline, CDR1 LNHDA and CDR2 SQIVND (reference sequence). The CDR3 region is CASSIRGVGVSNQPQHF.

The CDR3 protein is CASSLTAGLTSGANVLTF. This chain joins TRBV7-2 and TRBJ2-6; TCRdb proposes TRBD1, but this gene call is untestable without DNA. CDR1 is SGHTA, CDR2 FQGNSA, per germline. This CDR3 has 18 residues.